This T cell receptor (beta chain) was sequenced for a study of CD8+ T cells in alopecia areata. Broader study findings: Higher clonality and more expanded CD8+ clones appeared in lesional than normal scalp.

It was cDNA, reverse transcribed from extracted RNA, that served as the sequencing template. Profiled with immunoSEQ multiplex PCR; TCRdb holds only in-frame clones, not every one. Here the sample spans over 85,000 clones, around 71% being singletons. In the case of this clone: Its antigen is as yet unknown.

The treatment was: oral pan-JAK inhibitor, 5-10 mg twice daily. Per the germline V gene, CDR1 is MNHEY and CDR2 is SMNVEV (reference sequence). The CDR3 spans 12 residues. Trimming left V 4 bases short and J 6 bases short, with 7 bases between. V and J are TRBV27 and TRBJ2-1; D is unresolved. The material was CD8+ T cells sorted from blood, obtained at week 44, from a patient treated with tofacitinib. This receptor was taken from a human donor with alopecia areata. As DNA, the CDR3 is TGTGCCAGCAGTTGGGTGGCCAATGAGCAGTTCTTC. It yields the protein CASSWVANEQFF.